The 18 T cell receptor beta chains below all came from one sample that was sequenced in a study of a mutant IDH1 vaccine in newly diagnosed glioma. Specified time point: week 35, safety follow-up. In the vaccine, a single dose held 300 ug of the mutant IDH1 20-mer peptide, along with topical imiquimod. Libraries were prepared by immunoSEQ multiplex PCR; TCRdb keeps only in-frame clonotypes and omits some of them. The sample shows 30,000 to 40,000 clones, roughly four fifths of them seen only once. These receptors lack a known antigen. The sequences come from PBMCs, collected from a glioma patient whose treatment included an IDH1 peptide vaccine. These receptors all stem from a young woman with glioma.

The J gene is TRBJ2-7, the V gene TRBV15; 9 bases line up with TRBD2. V trimming: 5 bases; J trimming: 4 bases; junction bases outside the gene matches: 3. CDR3 length equals 13 residues. Per germline, CDR1 LNHNV and CDR2 YYDKDF (reference sequence). CDR3 coding DNA: TGTGCCACCAGCGCTAGCGGGGCTTACGAGCAGTACTTC. It specifies CATSASGAYEQYF.

The chain combines TRBV27 with TRBJ1-5; D uncertain. Germline CDR1 is MNHEY and CDR2 is SMNVEV (reference sequence). V was cut by 4 bases and J by 2 bases, with 9 bases left in between. The CDR3 totals 14 residues. In nucleotides, the CDR3 is TGTGCCAGCAGTTCCCCTATGCGCAATCAGCCCCAGCATTTT. The encoded protein is CASSSPMRNQPQHF.

The chain recombines TRBV19 with TRBJ2-1; TRBD2 aligns across 12 bases. Trimming at V came to 6 bases and at J to 6 bases, leaving 9 bases not matched to a gene. Germline-derived CDR1 and CDR2 are LNHDA and SQIVND (reference sequence). The CDR3 sequence is 16 residues long. In nucleotides, the CDR3 is TGTGCCAGTAGAACTAGCGGGGGGACTAGAGGCAATGAGCAGTTCTTC. Translating it yields CASRTSGGTRGNEQFF.

V usage is TRBV18 and J usage is TRBJ1-1, with no clear D. From germline, CDR1 is KGHSH and CDR2 LQKENI. This CDR3 comprises 15 residues. The V gene lost 0 bases and the J gene lost 1 base, with 9 bases spanning the gap. The CDR3 protein is CASSPPIRGNTEAFF. The CDR3 bases are TGTGCCAGCTCACCACCGATACGAGGGAACACTGAAGCTTTCTTT.

The CDR3 DNA follows: TGTGCCAGCTCTCCCCGTAGCTACAATGAGCAGTTCTTC. Encoded protein: CASSPRSYNEQFF. This chain connects TRBV21-1 to TRBJ2-1; TRBD2, the table's D call, was not compared with the DNA. TRBV21-1 is classified as a pseudogene. The CDR3 consists of 13 residues.

The genes are TRBV19 and TRBJ1-2; D may be TRBD1 (5 bases). The CDR3 spans 14 residues. Per the germline V gene, CDR1 is LNHDA and CDR2 is SQIVND (reference sequence). The V end lost 5 bases, the J end lost 1 base, and 11 bases lay between the germline ends. The CDR3 spells CASSLGRDNYGYTF. CDR3 coding DNA: TGTGCCAGTAGTCTGGGGCGAGATAACTATGGCTACACCTTC.

This clone has only one observation. The chain uses TRBV6-5 and TRBJ2-4; 11 bases match TRBD1. V lost 6 bases, J lost 6 bases, and 1 base stayed unmatched. Germline CDR1 and CDR2: MNHEY and SVGAGI. The CDR3 sequence is 13 residues long. The CDR3 DNA is TGTGCCAGCAGCGGGACAGGGGGAAACATTCAGTACTTC. Amino acids: CASSGTGGNIQYF.

The chain has TRBV4-1 and TRBJ2-7, with D perhaps given as TRBD1 or TRBD2 (6 bases each). V was cut by 1 base and J by 5 bases, with 18 bases left in between. The CDR3 contains 16 residues. Germline CDR1 and CDR2: MGHRA and YSYEKL. The CDR3 DNA sequence: TGCGCCAGCAGCCAAGTAACTCGGGGGCCCAGAGACGAGCAGTACTTC. It encodes CASSQVTRGPRDEQYF.

The count of this clone is one. The chain links TRBV7-2 to TRBJ2-3; 7 bases map to TRBD1. Germline CDR1 is SGHTA and CDR2 is FQGNSA. CDR3 length: 15 amino acids. V was clipped by 1 base and J by 2 bases; unmatched bases: 3. The CDR3 region has the DNA TGTGCCAGCAGCTTAGGGGACAGACTCACAGATACGCAGTATTTT. The encoded protein is CASSLGDRLTDTQYF. Full variable domain (missing parts from reference TRBV7-2 and TRBJ2-3): GAGVSQSPSNKVTEKGKDVELRCDPISGHTALYWYRQSLGQGLEFLIYFQGNSAPDKSGLPSDRFSAERTGGSVSTLTIQRTQQEDSAVYLCASSLGDRLTDTQYFGPGTRLTVL.

CDR3 sequence reads: CASSPRPGQGTDTQYF. CDR3 DNA: TGCGCCAGCAGCCCTAGACCGGGACAGGGTACAGATACGCAGTATTTT. The chain links TRBV5-1 to TRBJ2-3; 9 positions agree with TRBD1. Germline V gives CDR1 SGHRS, CDR2 YFSETQ. The length of the CDR3 is 16 residues. V dropped 4 bases and J dropped 3; count of bases not matched to a gene: 9. The full variable domain, completed using reference TRBV5-1 and TRBJ2-3, is KAGVTQTPRYLIKTRGQQVTLSCSPISGHRSVSWYQQTPGQGLQFLFEYFSETQRNKGNFPGRFSGRQFSNSRSEMNVSTLELGDSALYLCASSPRPGQGTDTQYFGPGTRLTVL.

This sequence joins TRBV13 and TRBJ1-6, with D possibly being TRBD1 (5 bases). Between the trimmed V and J ends, which lost 7 bases and 8 bases, there was a span of 15 bases. Germline CDR1 reads PRHDT; CDR2 reads FYEKMQ (reference sequence). The CDR3 consists of 14 residues. CDR3 amino acids: CASTPRDGHSPLHF. The CDR3 coding sequence is TGTGCCAGCACCCCCCGGGACGGACATTCACCCCTCCACTTT.

The genes are TRBV7-9 and TRBJ2-1; a possible D gene is TRBD1 (6 bases). This CDR3 is 14 amino acids long. With 5 bases removed from V and 6 bases from J, the gap between germline ends came to 14 bases. Germline-derived CDR1 and CDR2 are SEHNR and FQNEAQ (reference sequence). The CDR3 loop is CASSIRGNGNEQFF. In DNA, the CDR3 is TGTGCCAGCAGCATTAGGGGGAACGGCAATGAGCAGTTCTTC.

The rearrangement uses TRBV6-5 and TRBJ1-5; D ambiguous. This CDR3 is 15 amino acids long. Between the trimmed V and J ends, which lost 5 bases and 2 bases, there was a span of 13 bases. Germline lookup yields CDR1 MNHEY and CDR2 SVGAGI. DNA for the CDR3: TGTGCCAGCAGTAGCCAGGTAGCGGGCAATCAGCCCCAGCATTTT. It is translated as CASSSQVAGNQPQHF.

The table lists this clone with a count of one. The V call is TRBV28, the J call TRBJ1-6; no reliable D call. Between the trimmed V and J ends, which lost 8 bases and 0 bases, there was a span of 11 bases. The CDR3 is 15 residues long. CDR1 is MDHEN, CDR2 SYDVKM, per germline. CDR3 residues: CASGGSSSYNSPLHF. CDR3 DNA sequence: TGTGCCAGCGGCGGATCTAGCTCCTATAATTCACCCCTCCACTTT.

This sequence joins TRBV9 and TRBJ2-2; D possibly corresponds to TRBD2 (6 bases). Deletions cut 4 bases from V and 0 bases from J, with 13 bases between. Germline CDR1 is SGDLS and CDR2 is YYNGEE. The CDR3 spans 16 residues. CDR3 loop: CASSPPRGANTGELFF. CDR3 in DNA: TGTGCCAGCAGCCCCCCGCGGGGCGCGAACACCGGGGAGCTGTTTTTT.

The chain employs TRBV2 and TRBJ2-2; either TRBD1 or TRBD2 may supply D (7 bases each). Germline lookup yields CDR1 SNHLY and CDR2 FYNNEI. V lost 8 bases, J lost 0 bases, and 13 bases lay in between. The CDR3 covers 15 residues. The DNA of the CDR3 is TGTGCCAGCCGAAGCGGGACAGCGAACACCGGGGAGCTGTTTTTT. Translation: CASRSGTANTGELFF.

V and J are TRBV7-9 and TRBJ2-1; 11 bases align to TRBD2. After removal of 6 bases from V and 8 bases from J, the junction contained 6 bases not matched to a gene. Germline-derived CDR1 and CDR2 are SEHNR and FQNEAQ (reference sequence). There are 14 residues in the CDR3. CDR3 nucleotide sequence: TGTGCCAGCAGTCCTACTAGCGGGAGTGATGAGCAGTTCTTC. Its translation is CASSPTSGSDEQFF.

The rearrangement joins TRBV28 to TRBJ2-3; the D is unclear. The CDR3 length is 13 residues. Germline-derived CDR1 and CDR2 are MDHEN and SYDVKM. V was shortened by 5 bases and J by 6 bases, with 12 bases between the two germline ends. The chain's CDR3 is CASSRRDLDTQYF. The CDR3 DNA is TGTGCCAGCAGTCGACGAGACCTGGATACGCAGTATTTT. The full variable domain, with the rest looked up from reference TRBV28 and TRBJ2-3, is DVKVTQSSRYLVKRTGEKVFLECVQDMDHENMFWYRQDPGLGLRLIYFSYDVKMKEKGDIPEGYSVSREKKERFSLILESASTNQTSMYLCASSRRDLDTQYFGPGTRLTVL.